The 21 T cell receptor beta chains below all came from one sample that was sequenced in a study of T-cell reconstitution after alpha-beta-depleted transplantation in children. Unique molecular identifiers featured in how the TCRbeta library was prepared. TCRdb re-called the PCR reads with MiXCR, one entry per CDR3 protein. Seen here are 200,000 to 300,000 distinct CDR3 sequences, approximately 8% observed once, and the top ten hold approximately 6.3%. The material sequenced was PBMCs, mostly from graft donor cells, taken 180 days after TCRalphabeta/CD19-depleted stem cell transplant. These receptors were collected from a male patient aged 5 to 17 who had a stem cell transplant for acute lymphoblastic leukemia, so the T cells may come from the graft donor.

In this sample, this clonotype turned up many times. The chain uses TRBV10-2 and TRBJ2-1; TRBD2 matches 10 bases. CDR1 and CDR2 from the germline V gene are WSHSY and SAAADI. The CDR3 sequence is 15 residues long. V gave up 6 bases and J gave up 3 bases; unmatched junction bases: 5. CDR3 region: CASRALAGVYNEQFF. Here the CDR3 DNA reads TGCGCCAGCAGGGCCCTAGCGGGAGTCTACAATGAGCAGTTCTTC.

The V gene is TRBV3-1, the J gene TRBJ1-4; 7 bases map to TRBD1. Trimming cost V 4 bases and J 11 bases; bases outside gene matches: 4. The CDR3 has 12 amino acids. Germline V gene sequence: CDR1 LGHDT, CDR2 YNNKEL (reference sequence). CDR3: CASSRLTGKLFF. CDR3 coding DNA: TGTGCCAGCAGCCGACTGACAGGGAAACTGTTTTTT.

This clonotype was seen many times. The chain carries TRBV9 and TRBJ2-6; 7 bases fit TRBD1. Germline trimming cut 4 bases from V and 2 bases from J; bases unmatched to any gene: 3. Germline lookup yields CDR1 SGDLS and CDR2 YYNGEE. The CDR3 is 15 residues long. The CDR3 sequence is CASSPTGAGANVLTF. The CDR3 DNA reads as TGTGCCAGCAGCCCTACAGGGGCTGGGGCCAACGTCCTGACTTTC.

This clonotype was counted ten times or more. V usage is TRBV6-1 and J usage is TRBJ2-2, with D tentatively TRBD1 or TRBD2 (5 bases each). The germline V gene has CDR1 MNHNS and CDR2 SASEGT. V lost 7 bases, J lost 4 bases, and 10 bases lay in between. This CDR3 has 13 amino acids. As DNA, the CDR3 is TGTGCCAGCACTGGGACCGGCACCGGGGAGCTGTTTTTT. Translating it yields CASTGTGTGELFF.

This clonotype was counted many times. The rearrangement links TRBV7-8 to TRBJ2-1; possible D gene TRBD2, 6 bases. From germline, CDR1 is SGHVS and CDR2 FQNEAQ. Deletions cut 0 bases from V and 5 bases from J, with 14 bases between. This CDR3 contains 16 residues. This CDR3 is CASSLAGRTKDNEQFF. The DNA for the CDR3 is TGTGCCAGCAGCTTAGCGGGGAGGACGAAAGACAATGAGCAGTTCTTC.

This clonotype has a count of ten or more. This rearrangement joins TRBV11-2 to TRBJ2-2, with D unclear. Germline CDR1 SGHAT, CDR2 FQNNGV. The V gene lost 6 bases and the J gene lost 6 bases, with 8 bases spanning the gap. The CDR3 runs to 12 residues. CDR3 nucleotides: TGTGCCAGCAGTTTCGTGTCCGGGGAGCTGTTTTTT. This codes for CASSFVSGELFF.

In this sample, this clonotype turned up many times. The chain uses TRBV5-1 and TRBJ1-6; 8 bases map to TRBD1. V gave up 3 bases and J gave up 7 bases; unmatched junction bases: 0. Germline assignment: CDR1 SGHRS and CDR2 YFSETQ. The CDR3 totals 13 residues. CDR3 DNA: TGCGCCAGCAGCTGGACAGGGAATTCACCCCTCCACTTT. This translates into CASSWTGNSPLHF. Complete variable domain (other parts from reference TRBV5-1 and TRBJ1-6): KAGVTQTPRYLIKTRGQQVTLSCSPISGHRSVSWYQQTPGQGLQFLFEYFSETQRNKGNFPGRFSGRQFSNSRSEMNVSTLELGDSALYLCASSWTGNSPLHFGNGTRLTVT.

This clonotype occurred many times. The V call is TRBV29-1, the J call TRBJ2-7, with D possibly TRBD2 on 5 matching bases. This CDR3 contains 11 residues. Between the trimmed V and J ends, which lost 4 bases and 4 bases, there was a span of 8 bases. Germline V gene data show CDR1 as SQVTM and CDR2 as ANQGSEA. This chain's CDR3 is CSVGTDYEQYF. For the CDR3, the DNA is TGCAGCGTTGGGACTGATTACGAGCAGTACTTC.

This clonotype was counted at least ten times. This chain uses TRBV4-2 with TRBJ2-1; D unresolved. The germline CDR1 and CDR2 sequences are LGHNA and YNFKEQ. The V and J ends lost 0 bases and 16 bases respectively, with 13 bases between them. This CDR3 has 12 amino acids. Here the CDR3 DNA reads TGTGCCAGCAGCCAAGATGGTCTCCTACCCTTCTTC. Its translation is CASSQDGLLPFF.

This clonotype came up many times. The chain has TRBV3-1 and TRBJ2-3; D is uncertain. CDR1 and CDR2 (germline): LGHDT, YNNKEL (reference sequence). The CDR3 is made up of 18 amino acids. V was shortened by 4 bases and J by 0 bases, with 20 bases between the two germline ends. The CDR3 here is CASSLSHFDTPSTDTQYF. CDR3 bases: TGTGCCAGCAGCCTGAGCCATTTCGACACCCCTAGCACAGATACGCAGTATTTT.

Ten or more counts support this clonotype. V usage is TRBV12-3 or TRBV12-4 and J usage is TRBJ1-1; TRBD1 might be the D (5 bases). V lost 3 bases and J 5 bases, leaving 10 bases between the germline ends. The CDR3 covers 13 residues. CDR3 sequence (DNA): TGTGCCAGCAGTTTGGGGGGAACTACTGAAGCTTTCTTT. It specifies CASSLGGTTEAFF.

At least ten counts were recorded for this clonotype. The chain links TRBV19 to TRBJ2-1; D possibly matches TRBD1 or TRBD2 (6 bases each). Germline loops: CDR1 LNHDA, CDR2 SQIVND (reference sequence). The CDR3 contains 15 residues. Trimming pared 5 bases from V and 0 bases from J, leaving 11 bases between. The CDR3 reads CASSGGGSSYNEQFF. CDR3 in DNA: TGTGCCAGTAGTGGAGGGGGGAGCTCCTACAATGAGCAGTTCTTC.

This clonotype has ten or more counts. This rearrangement joins TRBV27 to TRBJ1-1; D gene unclear. The CDR3 is 14 residues long. Trimming took off 5 bases at V and 1 base at J, with 11 bases between the two ends. Per the germline V gene, CDR1 is MNHEY and CDR2 is SMNVEV (reference sequence). The CDR3, as DNA: TGTGCCAGCAGTAGTATTTTTTCGAACACTGAAGCTTTCTTT. Protein product: CASSSIFSNTEAFF.

This clonotype was found many times. This rearrangement joins TRBV18 to TRBJ2-3; a possible D gene is TRBD1 (5 bases). The CDR3 is 16 residues long. Per germline, CDR1 KGHSH and CDR2 LQKENI. Trimming cost V 3 bases and J 0 bases, with 13 bases left between them. DNA for the CDR3: TGTGCCAGCTCACCCCCTAATAGGGGTAGCACAGATACGCAGTATTTT. Protein sequence: CASSPPNRGSTDTQYF.

Notes on this clonotype: Since a much larger clone is just one base distant, this may be a read error. The V gene is TRBV7-2, the J gene TRBJ2-3, with TRBD2 as a possible D gene (7 bases). Germline V CDR1 and CDR2: SGHTA, FQGNSA. The CDR3 contains 16 residues. The CDR3 sequence: CASSLVAGASTHTQYF. DNA for the CDR3: TGTGCCAGCAGCTTAGTGGCGGGGGCTAGCACACATACGCAGTATTTT. The entire variable domain, with the rest obtained from reference TRBV7-2 and TRBJ2-3, is as follows: GAGVSQSPSNKVTEKGKDVELRCDPISGHTALYWYRQSLGQGLEFLIYFQGNSAPDKSGLPSDRFSAERTGGSVSTLTIQRTQQEDSAVYLCASSLVAGASTHTQYFGPGTRLTVL.

This clonotype occurred many times. The rearrangement links TRBV10-3 to TRBJ2-7; D assignment may be TRBD1 or TRBD2 (7 bases each). The CDR3 runs 15 residues. Germline loops: CDR1 ENHRY, CDR2 SYGVKD. The V gene lost 0 bases and the J gene lost 5 bases, with 14 bases spanning the gap. The CDR3 DNA sequence: TGTGCCATCAGTGAGTCATGGCAGGGGGGGGACGAGCAGTACTTC. Translated, it gives CAISESWQGGDEQYF.

This clonotype was recorded at least ten times. V is TRBV6-1 and J is TRBJ2-7; possibly TRBD1 for D (6 bases). This CDR3 is built from 15 residues. Trimming pared 6 bases from V and 0 bases from J, leaving 15 bases between. Germline V gene data show CDR1 as MNHNS and CDR2 as SASEGT. CDR3 in DNA: TGTGCCAGCAGACAAACAGGGTTTCGCTCCTACGAGCAGTACTTC. Its translation is CASRQTGFRSYEQYF.

The table lists this clonotype with many counts. Sequence at one end of the junction differs from germline and may be a read error. The rearrangement joins TRBV12-3 or TRBV12-4 to TRBJ1-1; D unresolved. This CDR3 region has 13 residues. The CDR3 here is CASSLAYLPEAFF. The CDR3 DNA reads as TGTGCCAGCAGCTTAGCATACCTCCCTGAAGCTTTCTTT.

This clonotype was recorded at least ten times. The chain links TRBV19 to TRBJ1-5; D uncertain. V was clipped by 0 bases and J by 2 bases, with 17 bases between them. Germline-derived CDR1 and CDR2 are LNHDA and SQIVND (reference sequence). The CDR3 length is 18 residues. In DNA form, the CDR3 reads TGTGCCAGTAGTATAGAGGGCTTGGTCTGGAGGCGCAATCAGCCCCAGCATTTT. Encoded protein: CASSIEGLVWRRNQPQHF.

This clonotype was seen more than once but under ten times. The V gene is TRBV9, the J gene TRBJ2-6, with TRBD1 matching over 11 bases. Germline V gene lookup returns CDR1 SGDLS and CDR2 YYNGEE. The CDR3 runs to 19 residues. V gave up 0 bases and J gave up 0 bases; unmatched junction bases: 5. CDR3 residues: CASSVGGGQGGSGANVLTF. The DNA for the CDR3 is TGTGCCAGCAGCGTAGGAGGGGGACAGGGGGGCTCTGGGGCCAACGTCCTGACTTTC.

The sample holds many counts of this clonotype. The chain employs TRBV7-2 and TRBJ2-3; 9 bases are shared with TRBD1. CDR1 SGHTA and CDR2 FQGNSA come from the germline V gene. V was pared by 1 base and J by 6 bases, with 8 bases of the junction left unmatched. The CDR3 has 16 amino acids. CDR3 residues: CASSLVQGARGDTQYF. CDR3 sequence (DNA): TGTGCCAGCAGCTTAGTACAGGGGGCTAGGGGGGATACGCAGTATTTT. Full variable domain (outside the CDR3, taken from reference TRBV7-2 and TRBJ2-3): GAGVSQSPSNKVTEKGKDVELRCDPISGHTALYWYRQSLGQGLEFLIYFQGNSAPDKSGLPSDRFSAERTGGSVSTLTIQRTQQEDSAVYLCASSLVQGARGDTQYFGPGTRLTVL.